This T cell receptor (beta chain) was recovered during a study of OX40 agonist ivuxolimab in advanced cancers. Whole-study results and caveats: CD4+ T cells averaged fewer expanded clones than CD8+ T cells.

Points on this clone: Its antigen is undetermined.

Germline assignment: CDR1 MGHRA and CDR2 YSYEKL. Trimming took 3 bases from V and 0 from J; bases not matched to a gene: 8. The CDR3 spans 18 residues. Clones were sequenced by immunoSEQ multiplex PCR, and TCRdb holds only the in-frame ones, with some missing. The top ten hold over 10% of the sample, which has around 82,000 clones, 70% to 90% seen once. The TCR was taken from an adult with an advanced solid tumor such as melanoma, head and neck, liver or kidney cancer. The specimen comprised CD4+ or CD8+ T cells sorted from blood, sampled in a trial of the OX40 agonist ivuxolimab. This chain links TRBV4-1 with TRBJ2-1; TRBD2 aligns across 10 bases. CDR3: CASSQEAGGPTSYNEQFF. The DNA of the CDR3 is TGCGCCAGCAGCCAGGAAGCGGGAGGGCCGACCTCCTACAATGAGCAGTTCTTC.